Each of the 14 T cell receptor beta chains below was sequenced from the same sample in a study of beta chain features in type 1 diabetes. Reverse transcription of all isolated RNA meant that expressed TCRB transcripts were sequenced. The repertoire was sequenced with immunoSEQ multiplex PCR; TCRdb's copy has only in-frame clones and lacks some. This table holds around 340,000 clones, around 7.6% found once. The sequenced material came from central memory CD4+ T cells from blood. All receptors come from a woman aged 18-30 years in good health.

The J gene is TRBJ2-1, the V gene TRBV27; 8 bases line up with TRBD2. Germline-derived CDR1 and CDR2 are MNHEY and SMNVEV (reference sequence). The CDR3 consists of 18 residues. Losses at the gene ends were 3 bases for V and 6 bases for J; bases not matched to a gene: 16. CDR3 sequence (DNA): TGTGCCAGCAGTTTTCCGGGGTGGGCGGGAGGACTCGGCAATGAGCAGTTCTTC. Its protein is CASSFPGWAGGLGNEQFF.

In DNA, the CDR3 is TGTGCCAGCAGCCCCGGGGGGACTACTGGGCCCCAGCATTTT. Translating gives CASSPGGTTGPQHF. This chain uses TRBV9 with TRBJ1-5; TRBD1 is a possible D gene (5 bases). CDR3 size: 14 residues. The germline V and J ends were trimmed by 4 bases and 9 bases, with 17 bases remaining between them. Germline values: CDR1 SGDLS, CDR2 YYNGEE.

The table lists this clone with a few counts. V usage is TRBV7-9 and J usage is TRBJ2-7; D remains unclear. Per germline, CDR1 SEHNR and CDR2 FQNEAQ (reference sequence). V was shortened by 4 bases and J by 2 bases, with 6 bases between the two germline ends. CDR3 length equals 12 residues. The CDR3: CASSSQAYEQYF. The CDR3 DNA sequence: TGTGCCAGCAGCTCCCAAGCCTACGAGCAGTACTTC.

This chain joins TRBV6-6 and TRBJ1-5; a possible D gene is TRBD1 (5 bases). Germline V lookup: CDR1 MNHNY, CDR2 SVGAGI (reference sequence). CDR3 length: 14 amino acids. Trimming took 5 bases from V and 2 from J, leaving 10 bases between them. CDR3 sequence: CASSQGRGNQPQHF. The CDR3 region has the DNA TGTGCCAGCAGTCAGGGCAGGGGCAATCAGCCCCAGCATTTT.

In its sample, this clone was seen a few times. The V gene is TRBV29-1, the J gene TRBJ1-4, with no clear D. CDR3 size: 12 residues. V was pared by 4 bases and J by 3 bases, with 6 bases between. CDR1 and CDR2 from the germline V gene are SQVTM and ANQGSEA. DNA for the CDR3: TGCAGCGTTGGGGTACCTAATGAAAAACTGTTTTTT. Residues: CSVGVPNEKLFF. The full variable domain, in which reference TRBV29-1 and TRBJ1-4 provide the parts outside the CDR3, is SAVISQKPSRDICQRGTSLTIQCQVDSQVTMMFWYRQQPGQSLTLIATANQGSEATYESGFVIDKFPISRPNLTFSTLTVSNMSPEDSSIYLCSVGVPNEKLFFGSGTQLSVL.

Note on this clone: Other DNA sequences in the same sample also yield this CDR3. The chain employs TRBV20-1 and TRBJ2-3; no firm D call. V was trimmed by 6 bases and J by 4 bases, leaving 8 bases between them. Germline CDR1 and CDR2: DFQATT and SNEGSKA (reference sequence). The CDR3 is 11 amino acids. In DNA, the CDR3 is TGCAGTGCCAGAAGGGCAGATACGCAGTATTTT. Amino acid sequence: CSARRADTQYF.

This clone has just a few counts. Possible read error: a much larger clone is one base away. J is TRBJ2-7 and V is TRBV6-5; D remains ambiguous. The germline gives CDR1 MNHEY, CDR2 SVGAGI. V shed 2 bases and J shed 4 bases, with 3 bases lying between them. CDR3 size: 11 residues. CDR3 loop: CASSYRYEQYF. The CDR3 region has the DNA TGTGCCAGCAGTTACCGATACGAGCAGTACTTC.

This clone appeared many times. This chain connects TRBV11-3 to TRBJ2-1; no clear D gene. Trimming stripped 0 bases from V and 6 bases from J, with 0 bases between. The germline V gene has CDR1 SGHNT and CDR2 YENEEA. The CDR3 sequence is 11 residues long. CDR3 loop: CASSLDNEQFF. As DNA, the CDR3 is TGTGCCAGCAGCTTAGACAATGAGCAGTTCTTC.

This clone was found many times. The chain combines TRBV11-2 with TRBJ2-5, with D possibly matching TRBD2 (6 bases). CDR1 SGHAT and CDR2 FQNNGV come from the germline V gene. V was cut by 5 bases and J by 9 bases, with 16 bases left in between. CDR3 size: 13 residues. The CDR3 nucleotides are TGTGCCAGCAGCCAACTAGCTTCGATGTCCCAGTACTTC. It encodes CASSQLASMSQYF.

Only a few counts were recorded for this clone. This chain joins TRBV12-5 and TRBJ2-1, with TRBD2 matching 9 bases. CDR1 and CDR2 from the germline V gene are LGHNT and FRNRAP. After removal of 7 bases from V and 6 bases from J, the junction contained 10 bases not matched to a gene. The CDR3 contains 15 residues. The CDR3 sequence is CASAWGREGPNEQFF. The CDR3, as DNA: TGTGCTAGTGCCTGGGGGCGGGAGGGCCCCAATGAGCAGTTCTTC.

This clone has only a few counts. The J gene is TRBJ2-3, the V gene TRBV10-3; D is ambiguous. V lost 11 bases and J lost 1, with 13 bases in between. Germline V lookup: CDR1 ENHRY, CDR2 SYGVKD. CDR3 size: 13 residues. In DNA, the CDR3 is TGTGCCCTCCAGGCGTCTCGCACAGATACGCAGTATTTT. Encoded protein: CALQASRTDTQYF.

This clone turned up a few times. The chain recombines TRBV7-2 with TRBJ1-2; the match to TRBD1 covers 11 bases. Germline CDR1 SGHTA, CDR2 FQGNSA. The CDR3 has 16 amino acids. J was trimmed by 4 bases and V by 3 bases; bases with no gene match: 7. CDR3 DNA sequence: TGTGCCAGCAGCTTCCCCGGGACAGGGGGGGGCTATGGCTACACCTTC. It encodes CASSFPGTGGGYGYTF.

This clone turned up a few times. The V call is TRBV28, the J call TRBJ2-7; a possible D gene is TRBD2 (5 bases). CDR1 MDHEN and CDR2 SYDVKM come from the germline V gene. The V and J ends lost 6 bases and 4 bases respectively, with 34 bases between them. The CDR3 has 20 amino acids. The CDR3 nucleotides read TGTGCCAGCAGCCCCTCAGGCCTAGCTGGCGTAACCGGCCTTCTTTACGAGCAGTACTTC. The encoded protein is CASSPSGLAGVTGLLYEQYF.

This clone was picked up many times. The chain uses TRBV2 and TRBJ2-5; 10 positions agree with TRBD2. The J segment lost 1 base and the V segment lost 8 bases, leaving 10 bases of the junction unmatched. CDR3 length equals 16 residues. The V gene's germline CDR1 is SNHLY and CDR2 FYNNEI. The DNA for the CDR3 is TGTGCCAGCTCTAAGGGGCTAGCGGGAGCCCAAGAGACCCAGTACTTC. It codes for CASSKGLAGAQETQYF.